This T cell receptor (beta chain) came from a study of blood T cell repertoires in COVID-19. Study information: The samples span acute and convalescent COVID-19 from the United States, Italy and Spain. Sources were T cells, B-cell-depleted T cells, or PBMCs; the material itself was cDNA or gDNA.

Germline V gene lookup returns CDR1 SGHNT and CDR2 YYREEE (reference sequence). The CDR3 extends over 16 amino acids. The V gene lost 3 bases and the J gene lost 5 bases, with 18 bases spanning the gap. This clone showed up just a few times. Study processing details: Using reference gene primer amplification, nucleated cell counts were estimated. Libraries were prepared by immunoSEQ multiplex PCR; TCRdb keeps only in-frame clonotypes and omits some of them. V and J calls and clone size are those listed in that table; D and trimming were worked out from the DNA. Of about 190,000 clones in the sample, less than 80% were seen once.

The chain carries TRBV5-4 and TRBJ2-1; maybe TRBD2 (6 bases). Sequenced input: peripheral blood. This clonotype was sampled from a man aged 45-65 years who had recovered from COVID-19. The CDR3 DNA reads TGTGCCAGCAGCTCCCCCGGGGCTAGCGATAACAATGAGCAGTTCTTC. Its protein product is CASSSPGASDNNEQFF.